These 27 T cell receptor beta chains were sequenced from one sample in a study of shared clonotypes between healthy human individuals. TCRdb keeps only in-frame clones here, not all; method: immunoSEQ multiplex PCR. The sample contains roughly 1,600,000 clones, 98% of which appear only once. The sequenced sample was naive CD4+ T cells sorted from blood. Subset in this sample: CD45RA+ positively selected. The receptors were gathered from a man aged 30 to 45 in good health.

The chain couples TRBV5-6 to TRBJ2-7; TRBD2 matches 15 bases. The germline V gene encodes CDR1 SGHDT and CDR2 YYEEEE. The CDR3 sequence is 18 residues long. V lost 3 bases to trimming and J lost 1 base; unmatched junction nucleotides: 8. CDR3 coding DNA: TGTGCCAGCAGCTGGGGCGTTGGGACTAGCGGGAGGTCCTACGAGCAGTACTTC. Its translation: CASSWGVGTSGRSYEQYF. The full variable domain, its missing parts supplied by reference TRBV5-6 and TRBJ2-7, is DAGVTQSPTHLIKTRGQQVTLRCSPKSGHDTVSWYQQALGQGPQFIFQYYEEEERQRGNFPDRFSGHQFPNYSSELNVNALLLGDSALYLCASSWGVGTSGRSYEQYFGPGTRLTVT.

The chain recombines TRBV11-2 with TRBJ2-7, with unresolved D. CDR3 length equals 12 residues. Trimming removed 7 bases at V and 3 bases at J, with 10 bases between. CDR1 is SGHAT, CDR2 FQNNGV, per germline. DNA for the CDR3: TGTGCCAGCACTAATTCCGGCTACGAGCAGTACTTC. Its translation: CASTNSGYEQYF.

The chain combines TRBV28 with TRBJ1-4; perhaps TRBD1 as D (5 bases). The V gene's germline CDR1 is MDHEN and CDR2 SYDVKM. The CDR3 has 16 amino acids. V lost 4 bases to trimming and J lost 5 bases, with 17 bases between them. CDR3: CASSSPLGTANEKLFF. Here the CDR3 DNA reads TGTGCCAGCAGTTCCCCCCTGGGGACGGCGAATGAAAAACTGTTTTTT.

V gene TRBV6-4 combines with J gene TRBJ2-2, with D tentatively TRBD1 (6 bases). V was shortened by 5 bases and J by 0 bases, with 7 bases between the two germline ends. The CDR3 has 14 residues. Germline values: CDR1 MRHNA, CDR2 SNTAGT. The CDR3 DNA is TGTGCCAGCAGTACAGGGCCGAACACCGGGGAGCTGTTTTTT. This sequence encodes CASSTGPNTGELFF.

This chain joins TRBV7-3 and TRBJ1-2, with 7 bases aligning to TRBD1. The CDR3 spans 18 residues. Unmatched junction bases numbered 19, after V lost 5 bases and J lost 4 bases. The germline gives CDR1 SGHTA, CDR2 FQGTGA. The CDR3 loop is CASSPISAGTVPAYGYTF. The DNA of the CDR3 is TGTGCCAGCAGCCCCATCTCAGCCGGGACAGTCCCCGCCTATGGCTACACCTTC.

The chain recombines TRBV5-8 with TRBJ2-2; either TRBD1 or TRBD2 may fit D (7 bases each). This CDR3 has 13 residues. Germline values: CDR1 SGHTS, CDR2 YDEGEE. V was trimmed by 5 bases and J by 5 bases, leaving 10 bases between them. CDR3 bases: TGTGCCAGCAGGCAGGGGGGGACCGGGGAGCTGTTTTTT. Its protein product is CASRQGGTGELFF.

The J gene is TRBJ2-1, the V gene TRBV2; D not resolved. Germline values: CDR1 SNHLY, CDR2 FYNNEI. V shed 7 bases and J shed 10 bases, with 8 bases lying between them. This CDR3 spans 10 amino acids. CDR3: CASMRNEQFF. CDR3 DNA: TGTGCCAGCATGAGGAACGAGCAGTTCTTC.

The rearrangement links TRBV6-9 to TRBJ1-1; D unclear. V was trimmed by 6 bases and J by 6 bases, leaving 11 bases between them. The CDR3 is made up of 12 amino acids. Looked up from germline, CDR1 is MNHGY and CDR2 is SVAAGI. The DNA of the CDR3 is TGTGCCAGCAGATGGGGTGTCCCTGAAGCTTTCTTT. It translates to CASRWGVPEAFF.

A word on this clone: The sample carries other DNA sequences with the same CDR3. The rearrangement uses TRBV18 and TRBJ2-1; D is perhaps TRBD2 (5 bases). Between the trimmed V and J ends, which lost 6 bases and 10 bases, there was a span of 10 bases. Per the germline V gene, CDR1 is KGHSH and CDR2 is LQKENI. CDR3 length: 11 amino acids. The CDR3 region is CASSLSDEQFF. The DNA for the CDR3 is TGTGCCAGCTCCCTTAGCGACGAGCAGTTCTTC.

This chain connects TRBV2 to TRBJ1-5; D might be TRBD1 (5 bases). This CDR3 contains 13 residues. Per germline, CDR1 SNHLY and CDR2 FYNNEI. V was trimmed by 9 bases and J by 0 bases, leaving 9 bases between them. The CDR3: CASRGYSNQPQHF. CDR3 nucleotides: TGTGCCAGTCGGGGCTATAGCAATCAGCCCCAGCATTTT. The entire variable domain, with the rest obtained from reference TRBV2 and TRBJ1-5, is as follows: EPEVTQTPSHQVTQMGQEVILRCVPISNHLYFYWYRQILGQKVEFLVSFYNNEISEKSEIFDDQFSVERPDGSNFTLKIRSTKLEDSAMYFCASRGYSNQPQHFGDGTRLSIL.

CDR3 region: CASSKGQGTYEQYF. The CDR3 nucleotides read TGCGCCAGCAGCAAGGGACAGGGGACCTACGAGCAGTACTTC. The rearrangement links TRBV5-1 to TRBJ2-7, with 10 bases matching TRBD1. V lost 4 bases, J lost 2 bases, and 3 bases stayed unmatched. This CDR3 has 14 residues. CDR1 and CDR2 from the germline V gene are SGHRS and YFSETQ.

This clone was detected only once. Written as DNA, the CDR3 is TGTGCCAGCAGCGTAAATCCCGGGACAGTGAATGAAAAACTGTTTTTT. It encodes CASSVNPGTVNEKLFF. The chain links TRBV9 to TRBJ1-4, with TRBD1 matching 7 bases. V shed 1 base and J 5 bases; nucleotides not matched to a gene: 8. CDR1 and CDR2 (germline): SGDLS, YYNGEE. CDR3 length: 16 residues.

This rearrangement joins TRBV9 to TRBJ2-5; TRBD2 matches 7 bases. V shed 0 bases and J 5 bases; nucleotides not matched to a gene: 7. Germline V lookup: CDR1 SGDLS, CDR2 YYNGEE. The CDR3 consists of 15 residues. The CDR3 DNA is TGTGCCAGCAGCGTAGTGCCTAGCGGAGGGGAGACCCAGTACTTC. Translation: CASSVVPSGGETQYF.

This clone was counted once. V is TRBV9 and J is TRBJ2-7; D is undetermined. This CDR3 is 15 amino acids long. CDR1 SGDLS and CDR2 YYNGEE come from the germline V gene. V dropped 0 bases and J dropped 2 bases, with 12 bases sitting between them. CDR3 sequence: CASSVGGWTAYEQYF. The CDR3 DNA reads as TGTGCCAGCAGCGTAGGAGGTTGGACGGCCTACGAGCAGTACTTC.

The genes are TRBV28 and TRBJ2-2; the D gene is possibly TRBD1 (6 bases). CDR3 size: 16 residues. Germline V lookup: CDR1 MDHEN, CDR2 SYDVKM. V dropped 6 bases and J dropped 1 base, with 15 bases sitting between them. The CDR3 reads CASRATGMQNTGELFF. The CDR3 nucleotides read TGTGCCAGCAGGGCAACAGGGATGCAGAACACCGGGGAGCTGTTTTTT. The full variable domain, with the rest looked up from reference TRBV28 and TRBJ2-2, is DVKVTQSSRYLVKRTGEKVFLECVQDMDHENMFWYRQDPGLGLRLIYFSYDVKMKEKGDIPEGYSVSREKKERFSLILESASTNQTSMYLCASRATGMQNTGELFFGEGSRLTVL.

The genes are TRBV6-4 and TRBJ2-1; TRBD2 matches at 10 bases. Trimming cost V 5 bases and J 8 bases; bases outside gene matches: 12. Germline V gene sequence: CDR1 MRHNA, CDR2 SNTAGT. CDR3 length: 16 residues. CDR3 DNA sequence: TGTGCCAGCAGTTACAGCGGGGGGGCCCTCATCGATGAGCAGTTCTTC. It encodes CASSYSGGALIDEQFF.

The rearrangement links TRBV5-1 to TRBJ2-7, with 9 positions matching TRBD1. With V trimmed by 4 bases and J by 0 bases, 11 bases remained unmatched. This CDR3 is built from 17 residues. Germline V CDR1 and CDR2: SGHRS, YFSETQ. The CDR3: CASSLGTGSISSYEQYF. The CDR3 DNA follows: TGCGCCAGCAGCCTTGGGACAGGGTCTATTAGCTCCTACGAGCAGTACTTC.

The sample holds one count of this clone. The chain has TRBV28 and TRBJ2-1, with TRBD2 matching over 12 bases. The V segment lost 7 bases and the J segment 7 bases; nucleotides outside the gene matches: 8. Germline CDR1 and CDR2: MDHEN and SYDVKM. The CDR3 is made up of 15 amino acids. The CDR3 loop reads CASTLAGGWENEQFF. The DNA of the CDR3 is TGTGCCAGCACGCTAGCGGGAGGGTGGGAAAATGAGCAGTTCTTC.

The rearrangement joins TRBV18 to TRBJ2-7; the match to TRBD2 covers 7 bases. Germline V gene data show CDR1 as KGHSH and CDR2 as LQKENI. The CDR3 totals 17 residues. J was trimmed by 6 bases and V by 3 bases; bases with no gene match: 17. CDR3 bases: TGTGCCAGCTCACCCCTCGGGACCGGGGGGATTACGGGCGAGCAGTACTTC. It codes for CASSPLGTGGITGEQYF. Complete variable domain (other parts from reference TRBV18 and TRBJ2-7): NAGVMQNPRHLVRRRGQEARLRCSPMKGHSHVYWYRQLPEEGLKFMVYLQKENIIDESGMPKERFSAEFPKEGPSILRIQQVVRGDSAAYFCASSPLGTGGITGEQYFGPGTRLTVT.

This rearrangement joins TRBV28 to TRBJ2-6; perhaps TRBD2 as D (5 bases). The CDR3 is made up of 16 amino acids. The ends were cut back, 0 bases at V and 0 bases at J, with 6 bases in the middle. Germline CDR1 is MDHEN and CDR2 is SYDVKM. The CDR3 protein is CASSLWEVSGANVLTF. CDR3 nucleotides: TGTGCCAGCAGTTTATGGGAGGTCTCTGGGGCCAACGTCCTGACTTTC.

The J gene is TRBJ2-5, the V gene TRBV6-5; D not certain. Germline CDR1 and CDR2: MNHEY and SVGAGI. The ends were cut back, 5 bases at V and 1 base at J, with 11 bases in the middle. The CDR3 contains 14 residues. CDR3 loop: CASSNAVFQETQYF. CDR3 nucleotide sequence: TGTGCCAGCAGTAACGCCGTCTTCCAAGAGACCCAGTACTTC.

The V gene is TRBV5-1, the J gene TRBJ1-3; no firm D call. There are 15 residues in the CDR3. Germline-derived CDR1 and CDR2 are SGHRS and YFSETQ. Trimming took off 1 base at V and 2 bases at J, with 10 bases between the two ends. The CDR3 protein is CASSLMARPGNTIYF. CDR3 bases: TGCGCCAGCAGCTTGATGGCCAGGCCTGGAAACACCATATATTTT.

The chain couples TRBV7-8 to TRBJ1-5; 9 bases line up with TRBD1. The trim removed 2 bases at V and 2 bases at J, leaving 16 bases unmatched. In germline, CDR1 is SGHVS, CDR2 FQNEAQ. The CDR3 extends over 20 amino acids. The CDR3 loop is CASSLSTRTGEEFGNQPQHF. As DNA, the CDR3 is TGTGCCAGCAGCTTATCAACCCGGACAGGGGAGGAATTTGGCAATCAGCCCCAGCATTTT. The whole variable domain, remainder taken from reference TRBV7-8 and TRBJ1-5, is GAGVSQSPRYKVAKRGQDVALRCDPISGHVSLFWYQQALGQGPEFLTYFQNEAQLDKSGLPSDRFFAERPEGSVSTLKIQRTQQEDSAVYLCASSLSTRTGEEFGNQPQHFGDGTRLSIL.

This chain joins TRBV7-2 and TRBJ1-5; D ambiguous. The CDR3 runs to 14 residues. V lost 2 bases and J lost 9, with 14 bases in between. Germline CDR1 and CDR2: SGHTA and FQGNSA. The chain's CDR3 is CASSLRDVEWPQHF. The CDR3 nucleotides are TGTGCCAGCAGCTTAAGGGATGTCGAGTGGCCCCAGCATTTT.

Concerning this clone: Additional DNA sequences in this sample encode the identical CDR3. For the CDR3, the DNA is TGCAGCGTGAGGACAGGGCCCTACGAGCAGTACTTC. It specifies CSVRTGPYEQYF. The chain is built from TRBV29-1 and TRBJ2-7; 8 nucleotides line up with TRBD1. J gave up 2 bases and V 6 bases, and 3 bases lay outside the gene matches. Germline CDR1 SQVTM, CDR2 ANQGSEA. The CDR3 contains 12 residues.

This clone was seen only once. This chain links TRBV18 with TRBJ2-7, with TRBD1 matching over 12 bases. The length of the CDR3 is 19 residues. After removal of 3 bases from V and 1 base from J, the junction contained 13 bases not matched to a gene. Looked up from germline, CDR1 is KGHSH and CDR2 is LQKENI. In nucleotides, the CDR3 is TGTGCCAGCTCACCGACCCGGGACAGGGGGCTAAGATGGTCCTACGAGCAGTACTTC. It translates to CASSPTRDRGLRWSYEQYF.

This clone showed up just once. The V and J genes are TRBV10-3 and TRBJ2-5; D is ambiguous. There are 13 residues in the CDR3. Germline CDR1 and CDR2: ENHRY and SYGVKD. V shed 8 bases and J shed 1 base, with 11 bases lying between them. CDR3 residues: CAISGQFQETQYF. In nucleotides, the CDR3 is TGTGCCATCTCTGGTCAGTTCCAAGAGACCCAGTACTTC.